This entry features one T cell receptor (beta chain) sequence. This specimen belongs to a study of blood T cell repertoires in COVID-19. CDR3 length equals 13 residues. Germline-derived CDR1 and CDR2 are MGHDK and SYGVNS. Original processing notes: Reference gene primer amplification in the assay estimated nucleated cell counts. Assay: immunoSEQ multiplex PCR; the TCRdb copy retains only in-frame clones and omits some. The D gene and trimming were derived from the DNA, and the V and J assignments and clone size from that table. The sample lists 270,000 or so clones, around 86% seen once, with just under 9% in the top ten.

This TCR was recovered from a man in his forties with active or convalescent COVID-19. The chain is built from TRBV25-1 and TRBJ2-7, with D uncertain. Material for sequencing was peripheral blood. CDR3: CAGKRGSSYEQYF. The CDR3 DNA is TGTGCAGGAAAAAGAGGCAGCTCCTACGAGCAGTACTTC.